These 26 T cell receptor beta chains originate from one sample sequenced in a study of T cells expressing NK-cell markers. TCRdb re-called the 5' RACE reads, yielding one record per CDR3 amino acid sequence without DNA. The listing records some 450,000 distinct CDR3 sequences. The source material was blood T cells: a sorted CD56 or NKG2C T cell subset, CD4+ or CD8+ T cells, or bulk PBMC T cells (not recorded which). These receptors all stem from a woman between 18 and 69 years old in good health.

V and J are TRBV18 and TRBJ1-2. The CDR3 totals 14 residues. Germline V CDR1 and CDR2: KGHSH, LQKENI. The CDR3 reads CASVPVGESRGYTF.

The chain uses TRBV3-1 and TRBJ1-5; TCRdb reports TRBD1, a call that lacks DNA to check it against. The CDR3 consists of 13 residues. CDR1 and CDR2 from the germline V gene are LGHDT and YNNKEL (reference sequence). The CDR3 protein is CASSPRGDQPQHF.

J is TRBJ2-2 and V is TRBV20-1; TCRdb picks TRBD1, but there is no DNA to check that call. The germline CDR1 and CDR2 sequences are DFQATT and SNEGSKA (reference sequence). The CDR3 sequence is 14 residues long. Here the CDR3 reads CSATPGPLTGELFF.

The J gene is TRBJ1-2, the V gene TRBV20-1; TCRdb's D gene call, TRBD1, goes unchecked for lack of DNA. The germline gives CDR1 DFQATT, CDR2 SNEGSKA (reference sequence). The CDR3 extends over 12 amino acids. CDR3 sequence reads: CSDPRQPYGYTF.

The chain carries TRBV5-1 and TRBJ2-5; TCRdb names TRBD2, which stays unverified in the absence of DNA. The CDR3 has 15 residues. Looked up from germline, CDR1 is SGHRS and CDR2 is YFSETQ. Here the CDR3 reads CASSLVAGVKETQYF.

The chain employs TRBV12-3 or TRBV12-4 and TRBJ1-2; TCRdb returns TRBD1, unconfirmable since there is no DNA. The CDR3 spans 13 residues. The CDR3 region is CASSPSGYYGYTF.

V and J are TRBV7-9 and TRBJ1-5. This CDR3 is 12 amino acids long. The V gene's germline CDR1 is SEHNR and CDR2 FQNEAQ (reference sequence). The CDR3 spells CASSLEAQPQHF.

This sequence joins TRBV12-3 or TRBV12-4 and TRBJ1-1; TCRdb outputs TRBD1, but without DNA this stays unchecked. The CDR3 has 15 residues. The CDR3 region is CASSLLTGGHTEAFF.

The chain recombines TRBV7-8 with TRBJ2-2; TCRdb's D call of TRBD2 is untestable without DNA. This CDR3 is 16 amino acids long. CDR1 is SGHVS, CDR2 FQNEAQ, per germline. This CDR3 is CASMPPLVPRTGELFF.

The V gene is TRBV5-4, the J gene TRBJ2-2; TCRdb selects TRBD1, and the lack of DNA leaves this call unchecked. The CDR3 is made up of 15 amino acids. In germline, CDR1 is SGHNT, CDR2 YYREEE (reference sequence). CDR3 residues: CASSLGGQFTGELFF.

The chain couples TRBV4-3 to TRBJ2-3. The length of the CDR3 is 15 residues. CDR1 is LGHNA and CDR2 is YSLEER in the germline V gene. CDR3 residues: CASSQDRRTADTQYF.

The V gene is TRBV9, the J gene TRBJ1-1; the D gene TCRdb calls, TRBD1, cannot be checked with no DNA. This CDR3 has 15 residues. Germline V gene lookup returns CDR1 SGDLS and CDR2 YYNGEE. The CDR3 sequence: CASSLQGGMNTEAFF.

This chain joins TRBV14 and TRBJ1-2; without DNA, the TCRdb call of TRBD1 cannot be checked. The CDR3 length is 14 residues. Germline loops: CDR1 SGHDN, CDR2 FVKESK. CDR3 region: CASSQVDRAYGYTF.

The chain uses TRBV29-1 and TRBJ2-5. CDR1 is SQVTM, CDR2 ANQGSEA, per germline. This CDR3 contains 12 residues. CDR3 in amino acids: CSVFRQQETQYF.

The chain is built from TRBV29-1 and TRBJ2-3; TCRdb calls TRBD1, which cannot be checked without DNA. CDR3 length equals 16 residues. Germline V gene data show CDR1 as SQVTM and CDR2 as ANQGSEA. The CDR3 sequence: CSIEDPWGRPSGTQYF.

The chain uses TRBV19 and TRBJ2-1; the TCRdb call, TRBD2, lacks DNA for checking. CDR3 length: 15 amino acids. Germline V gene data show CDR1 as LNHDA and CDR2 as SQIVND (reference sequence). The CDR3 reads CASSIPAGWGNEQFF.

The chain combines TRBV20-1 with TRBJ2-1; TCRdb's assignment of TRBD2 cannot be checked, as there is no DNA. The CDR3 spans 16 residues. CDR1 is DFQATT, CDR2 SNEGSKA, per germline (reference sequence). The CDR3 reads CSARSGLAGPYNEQFF.

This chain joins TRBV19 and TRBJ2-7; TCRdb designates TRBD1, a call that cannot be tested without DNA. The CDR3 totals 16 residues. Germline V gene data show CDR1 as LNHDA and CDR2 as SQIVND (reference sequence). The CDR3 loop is CASSPGTGTASYEQYF.

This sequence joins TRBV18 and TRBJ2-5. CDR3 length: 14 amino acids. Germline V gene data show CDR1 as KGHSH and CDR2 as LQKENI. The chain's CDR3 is CASATQGRQETQYF.

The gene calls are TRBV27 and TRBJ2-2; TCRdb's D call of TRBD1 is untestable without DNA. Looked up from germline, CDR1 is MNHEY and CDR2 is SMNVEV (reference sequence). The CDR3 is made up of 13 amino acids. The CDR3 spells CASTTGEVGELFF.

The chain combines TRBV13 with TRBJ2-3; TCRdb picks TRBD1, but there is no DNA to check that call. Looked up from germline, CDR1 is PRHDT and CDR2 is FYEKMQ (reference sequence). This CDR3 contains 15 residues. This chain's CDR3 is CASSYTGTTTDTQYF. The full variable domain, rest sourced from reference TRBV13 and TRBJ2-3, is AAGVIQSPRHLIKEKRETATLKCYPIPRHDTVYWYQQGPGQDPQFLISFYEKMQSDKGSIPDRFSAQQFSDYHSELNMSSLELGDSALYFCASSYTGTTTDTQYFGPGTRLTVL.

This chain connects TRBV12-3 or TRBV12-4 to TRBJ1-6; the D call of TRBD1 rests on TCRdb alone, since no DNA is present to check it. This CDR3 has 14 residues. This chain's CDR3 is CASSPRRGNSPLHF.

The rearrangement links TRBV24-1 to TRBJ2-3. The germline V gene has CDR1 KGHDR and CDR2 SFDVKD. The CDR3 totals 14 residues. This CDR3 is CATSDLGSTDTQYF.

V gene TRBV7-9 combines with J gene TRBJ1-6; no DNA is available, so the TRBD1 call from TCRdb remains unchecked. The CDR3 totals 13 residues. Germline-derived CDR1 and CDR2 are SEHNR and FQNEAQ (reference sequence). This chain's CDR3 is CASRSRGESPLHF.

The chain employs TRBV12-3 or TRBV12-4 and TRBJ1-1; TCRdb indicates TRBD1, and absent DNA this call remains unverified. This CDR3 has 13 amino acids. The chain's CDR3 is CASSLRTGGEAFF.

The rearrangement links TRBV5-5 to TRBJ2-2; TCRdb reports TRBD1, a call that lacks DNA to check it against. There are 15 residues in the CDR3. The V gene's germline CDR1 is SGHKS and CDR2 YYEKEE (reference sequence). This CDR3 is CASSYQGAGTGELFF.